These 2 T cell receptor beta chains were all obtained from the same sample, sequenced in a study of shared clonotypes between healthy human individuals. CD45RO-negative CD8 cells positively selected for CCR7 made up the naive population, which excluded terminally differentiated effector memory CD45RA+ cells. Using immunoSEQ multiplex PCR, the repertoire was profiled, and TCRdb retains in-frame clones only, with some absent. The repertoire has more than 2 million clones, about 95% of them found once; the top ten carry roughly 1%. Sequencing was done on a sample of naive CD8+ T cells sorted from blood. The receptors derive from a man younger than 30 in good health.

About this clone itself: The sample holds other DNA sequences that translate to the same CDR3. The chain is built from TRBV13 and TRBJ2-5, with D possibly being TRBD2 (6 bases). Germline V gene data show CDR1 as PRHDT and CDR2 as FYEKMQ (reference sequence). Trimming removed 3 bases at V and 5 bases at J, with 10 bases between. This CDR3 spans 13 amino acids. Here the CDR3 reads CASSLEGRETQYF. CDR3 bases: TGTGCCAGCAGCTTGGAGGGTCGGGAGACCCAGTACTTC.

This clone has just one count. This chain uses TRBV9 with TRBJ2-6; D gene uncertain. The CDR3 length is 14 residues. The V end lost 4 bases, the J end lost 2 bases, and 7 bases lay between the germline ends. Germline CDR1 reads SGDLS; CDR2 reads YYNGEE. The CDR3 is CASSPGPGANVLTF. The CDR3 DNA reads TGTGCCAGCAGCCCCGGCCCTGGGGCCAACGTCCTGACTTTC.